A single sample gave rise to the 20 T cell receptor beta chains below, sequenced in a study of blood T cell repertoires in COVID-19. Sequenced by immunoSEQ multiplex PCR; TCRdb stores in-frame clones only, minus some. This sample has tens of thousands of clones; 75% occur once, and the top ten carry about 21%. Sequenced input: peripheral blood. The origin of the receptors is a man between 65 and 85 years old with acute or convalescent COVID-19.

This chain joins TRBV6-6 and TRBJ2-7; TRBD1 matches 7 bases. Losses at the gene ends were 7 bases for V and 0 bases for J; bases not matched to a gene: 12. The germline gives CDR1 MNHNY, CDR2 SVGAGI (reference sequence). The CDR3 sequence is 16 residues long. CDR3 loop: CASTWGPGQSSYEQYF. The CDR3 bases are TGTGCCAGCACCTGGGGTCCGGGACAGAGCTCCTACGAGCAGTACTTC.

The genes are TRBV3-1 (or the pseudogene TRBV3-2) and TRBJ1-1, with D perhaps matching TRBD1 (5 bases). CDR3 length: 14 residues. V lost 2 bases and J 10 bases, leaving 17 bases between the germline ends. The germline V gene has CDR1 LGHDT and CDR2 YNNKEL (reference sequence). The CDR3 loop is CASSQSGGAEVAFF. CDR3 DNA sequence: TGTGCCAGCAGCCAATCGGGTGGGGCTGAAGTAGCTTTCTTT.

This clone was seen at least ten times. The chain recombines TRBV7-3 with TRBJ2-1; TRBD1 agrees at 7 bases. CDR3 length: 14 amino acids. After removal of 3 bases from V and 2 bases from J, the junction contained 1 base not matched to a gene. Germline V gives CDR1 SGHTA, CDR2 FQGTGA. In nucleotides, the CDR3 is TGTGCCAGCAGCTTCGACAGGGCCTACAATGAGCAGTTCTTC. Translation: CASSFDRAYNEQFF.

The CDR3 here is CSARAGHEQFF. Written as DNA, the CDR3 is TGCAGTGCTAGGGCAGGGCATGAGCAGTTCTTC. The chain is built from TRBV20-1 and TRBJ2-1; maybe TRBD1 (5 bases). V was pared by 3 bases and J by 8 bases, with 8 bases between. This CDR3 is built from 11 residues. Germline V CDR1 and CDR2: DFQATT, SNEGSKA (reference sequence).

J is TRBJ1-2 and V is TRBV3-1 (or the pseudogene TRBV3-2); D is possibly TRBD1 (6 bases). The CDR3 contains 15 residues. The germline V gene has CDR1 LGHDT and CDR2 YNNKEL (reference sequence). Trimming removed 4 bases from V and 5 bases from J, with 17 bases in between. The CDR3 DNA reads as TGTGCCAGCAGCCCGACCTCCGGGACAAGTTATGGCTACACCTTC. It yields the protein CASSPTSGTSYGYTF.

The chain is built from TRBV18 and TRBJ2-1, with 7 bases matching TRBD2. The CDR3 is made up of 18 amino acids. Germline CDR1 reads KGHSH; CDR2 reads LQKENI. Unmatched junction bases numbered 14, after V lost 3 bases and J lost 3 bases. As DNA, the CDR3 is TGTGCCAGCTCACCCTCCGGAGCGGGAAAAGTTGGCTACAATGAGCAGTTCTTC. It specifies CASSPSGAGKVGYNEQFF.

The CDR3 protein is CASSLVSGSGSYNEQFF. For the CDR3, the DNA is TGTGCCAGCAGTTTAGTTAGCGGGAGCGGCTCCTACAATGAGCAGTTCTTC. The rearrangement joins TRBV27 to TRBJ2-1, with TRBD2 matching 9 bases. V lost 2 bases to trimming and J lost 0 bases; unmatched junction nucleotides: 5. Germline CDR1 MNHEY, CDR2 SMNVEV (reference sequence). The CDR3 runs to 17 residues.

This clone turned up a few times. The chain employs TRBV4-3 and TRBJ2-7; maybe TRBD1 (5 bases). Trimming removed 0 bases at V and 3 bases at J, with 9 bases between. Germline V gives CDR1 LGHNA, CDR2 YSLEER. CDR3 length equals 14 residues. The CDR3 DNA follows: TGCGCCAGCAGCCAAGACAGGGCCTACTACGAGCAGTACTTC. This translates into CASSQDRAYYEQYF.

This clone was counted a few times. V usage is TRBV12-3 or TRBV12-4 and J usage is TRBJ2-5; D is unresolved. The CDR3 is made up of 11 amino acids. With 3 bases removed from V and 5 bases from J, the gap between germline ends came to 4 bases. The CDR3 loop is CASSFYETQYF. CDR3 bases: TGTGCCAGCAGTTTCTATGAGACCCAGTACTTC.

The chain couples TRBV6-6 to TRBJ1-1; tentative D call: TRBD1 (5 bases). Per the germline V gene, CDR1 is MNHNY and CDR2 is SVGAGI (reference sequence). This CDR3 region has 15 residues. V lost 5 bases, J lost 0 bases, and 13 bases lay in between. In DNA form, the CDR3 reads TGTGCCAGCAGTAATACAGGTTTCTTGAACACTGAAGCTTTCTTT. Translation: CASSNTGFLNTEAFF.

The V and J genes are TRBV10-3 and TRBJ2-5; TRBD2 is a possible D gene (5 bases). V was pared by 0 bases and J by 0 bases, with 17 bases between. The CDR3 extends over 18 amino acids. Per germline, CDR1 ENHRY and CDR2 SYGVKD. The CDR3 protein is CAISESSVRDQYQETQYF. The CDR3 region has the DNA TGTGCCATCAGTGAGTCAAGCGTCCGGGATCAGTACCAAGAGACCCAGTACTTC.

J is TRBJ1-1 and V is TRBV18, with TRBD1 identical over 9 bases. The V segment lost 8 bases and the J segment 7 bases; nucleotides outside the gene matches: 8. CDR3 length: 13 amino acids. Per the germline V gene, CDR1 is KGHSH and CDR2 is LQKENI. The CDR3 protein is CASRFGQGFEAFF. The CDR3 DNA follows: TGTGCCAGCCGATTCGGACAGGGGTTTGAAGCTTTCTTT.

The rearrangement joins TRBV10-3 to TRBJ2-1; 10 positions agree with TRBD2. With V trimmed by 8 bases and J by 3 bases, 7 bases remained unmatched. The CDR3 is 15 amino acids. Germline assignment: CDR1 ENHRY and CDR2 SYGVKD. In nucleotides, the CDR3 is TGTGCCATCGACCCAGCGGGAGGGCACTACAATGAGCAGTTCTTC. This encodes CAIDPAGGHYNEQFF.

This clone was counted between two and nine times. The rearrangement links TRBV19 to TRBJ2-2; 8 nucleotides line up with TRBD1. The junction had 5 bases not matched to a gene; V was cut back by 7 bases and J by 4 bases. The germline CDR1 and CDR2 sequences are LNHDA and SQIVND (reference sequence). This CDR3 region has 14 residues. The CDR3 is CASTNTGGTGELFF. CDR3 nucleotides: TGTGCCAGTACGAATACAGGGGGCACCGGGGAGCTGTTTTTT.

This chain uses TRBV5-4 with TRBJ1-5; 8 nucleotides align to TRBD1. This CDR3 is 15 amino acids long. J gave up 3 bases and V 4 bases, and 6 bases lay outside the gene matches. CDR1 is SGHNT and CDR2 is YYREEE in the germline V gene (reference sequence). CDR3 loop: CASSDGQGPNQPQHF. CDR3 nucleotides: TGTGCCAGCAGCGACGGACAGGGACCCAATCAGCCCCAGCATTTT.

Of note for this clone: At the DNA level, this CDR3 is encoded by other sequences in the same sample as well. V gene TRBV7-2 combines with J gene TRBJ2-1, with D perhaps TRBD2 (6 bases). There are 15 residues in the CDR3. Germline CDR1 SGHTA, CDR2 FQGNSA. Between the trimmed V and J ends, which lost 4 bases and 4 bases, there was a span of 14 bases. CDR3 loop: CASSSTGGTYNEQFF. CDR3 in DNA: TGTGCCAGCAGCTCCACTGGCGGGACTTACAATGAGCAGTTCTTC.

The rearrangement links TRBV4-1 to TRBJ1-2; 7 nucleotides line up with TRBD1. Germline V gene data show CDR1 as MGHRA and CDR2 as YSYEKL. This CDR3 is 14 amino acids long. J gave up 4 bases and V 5 bases, and 7 bases lay outside the gene matches. The CDR3 loop is CASSSPGGFYGYTF. DNA for the CDR3: TGCGCCAGCAGCTCCCCAGGGGGGTTCTATGGCTACACCTTC.

The chain carries TRBV28 and TRBJ2-1; 14 bases fit TRBD2. Per the germline V gene, CDR1 is MDHEN and CDR2 is SYDVKM. The V segment lost 4 bases and the J segment 8 bases; nucleotides outside the gene matches: 13. There are 18 residues in the CDR3. Here the CDR3 DNA reads TGTGCCAGCAGTTCCCCCCGACTAGCGGGAGGGCGTTACTATGAGCAGTTCTTC. Its protein is CASSSPRLAGGRYYEQFF.

The chain couples TRBV11-2 to TRBJ2-2; 7 bases align to TRBD2. The germline V gene has CDR1 SGHAT and CDR2 FQNNGV. This CDR3 is built from 16 residues. V trimming: 5 bases; J trimming: 1 base; junction bases outside the gene matches: 7. CDR3 DNA: TGTGCCAGCAGCCCGAGCGGGGCTCTGAACACCGGGGAGCTGTTTTTT. Translated: CASSPSGALNTGELFF.

The chain recombines TRBV19 with TRBJ2-7; 12 bases agree with TRBD1. Germline V lookup: CDR1 LNHDA, CDR2 SQIVND (reference sequence). The CDR3 runs 16 residues. With 4 bases clipped from V and 2 bases from J, the junction kept 6 bases outside the gene matches. The CDR3 bases are TGTGCCAGTAGTAAGGGGACAGGGGGCATCCCCTACGAGCAGTACTTC. This gives the protein CASSKGTGGIPYEQYF.